Listed below are T cell receptor beta chains from one sample, sequenced in a study of T-cell reconstitution after alpha-beta-depleted transplantation in children. Via MiXCR, TCRdb re-called the PCR reads, giving one row per CDR3 protein. The table records under 300,000 distinct CDR3 sequences, approximately 9.8% of them present only once. Material: PBMCs from the stem cell graft donor, obtained from the stem cell graft. The source is a human donor who donated a stem cell graft to a child with SCID. Both conserved end residues are part of each CDR3. D genes are given only for firm matches. Not every row has a clone size; where given, it reads once, few, many or a size class.

clone size	D gene	V gene	J gene	CDR3 protein	CDR3 DNA
many	.	TRBV29-1	TRBJ2-3	CSVETGSTDTQYF	TGCAGCGTTGAGACGGGGAGCACAGATACGCAGTATTTT
many	.	TRBV7-2	TRBJ1-1	CASSLQGRVNTEAFF	TGTGCCAGCAGCTTACAGGGAAGGGTGAACACTGAAGCTTTCTTT
many	.	TRBV7-9	TRBJ1-5	CASSSDLSNQPQHF	TGTGCCAGCAGTTCGGACCTTAGCAATCAGCCCCAGCATTTT
.	.	TRBV28	TRBJ1-1	CASTPPEEGLNTEAFF	TGTGCCAGCACCCCCCCAGAGGAGGGCCTGAACACTGAAGCTTTCTTT
many	.	TRBV7-8	TRBJ1-1	CASSRQTGVSEAFF	TGTGCCAGCAGCCGTCAGACAGGAGTCTCTGAAGCTTTCTTT
many	TRBD1	TRBV13	TRBJ2-7	CASSLGWTGARYEQYF	TGTGCCAGCAGCTTAGGCTGGACAGGGGCTCGCTACGAGCAGTACTTC
many	.	TRBV6-5	TRBJ1-2	CASSITVLANYGYTF	TGTGCCAGCAGTATTACAGTTCTAGCTAACTATGGCTACACCTTC
.	.	TRBV20-1	TRBJ2-1	CSGGGPPSYNEQFF	TGCAGTGGGGGCGGGCCTCCCTCCTACAATGAGCAGTTCTTC
many	TRBD1	TRBV10-3	TRBJ2-2	CAIRSGTGSSGELFF	TGTGCCATCAGGTCCGGGACAGGGAGTTCCGGGGAGCTGTTTTTT
many	.	TRBV3-1	TRBJ2-5	CASAHRGVQETQYF	TGTGCCAGCGCCCACCGCGGGGTACAAGAGACCCAGTACTTC
many	TRBD2	TRBV6-1	TRBJ2-5	CASSATSAGQETQYF	TGTGCCAGCAGTGCGACTAGCGCGGGGCAAGAGACCCAGTACTTC
many	TRBD2	TRBV7-2	TRBJ2-5	CASSTPTLAGLQETQYF	TGTGCCAGCAGCACTCCTACACTAGCGGGGTTGCAAGAGACCCAGTACTTC
.	TRBD1	TRBV20-1	TRBJ1-5	CSAGMGTGKDQPQHF	TGCAGTGCCGGAATGGGGACAGGGAAGGATCAGCCCCAGCATTTT
few	.	TRBV6-1	TRBJ1-1	CASSASLGSTEAFF	TGTGCCAGCAGTGCAAGCCTGGGGAGCACTGAAGCTTTCTTT
many	TRBD1	TRBV7-9	TRBJ1-1	CASSPGQGMRGTEAFF	TGTGCCAGCAGCCCAGGACAGGGTATGAGGGGAACTGAAGCTTTCTTT
many	TRBD1	TRBV12-3/TRBV12-4	TRBJ1-4	CASSLEGGVEKLFF	TGTGCCAGCAGTTTAGAAGGGGGCGTTGAAAAACTGTTTTTT
many	TRBD2	TRBV27	TRBJ2-1	CASSLFSAGIYNEQFF	TGTGCCAGCAGTTTATTCTCAGCGGGGATATACAATGAGCAGTTCTTC
many	TRBD2	TRBV5-1	TRBJ2-3	CASSIGLAGTSDTQYF	TGCGCCAGCAGCATCGGACTAGCGGGCACCTCGGATACGCAGTATTTT
many	TRBD1	TRBV5-1	TRBJ2-2	CASSWGDRDGGGELFF	TGCGCCAGCAGCTGGGGAGACAGGGACGGAGGCGGGGAGCTGTTTTTT
many	.	TRBV29-1	TRBJ1-5	CSVRASEGQPQHF	TGCAGCGTACGGGCTTCCGAGGGGCAGCCCCAGCATTTT
many	TRBD2	TRBV27	TRBJ2-3	CASSLWAGGQGDTQYF	TGTGCCAGCAGTTTATGGGCGGGGGGGCAGGGAGATACGCAGTATTTT
many	TRBD2	TRBV5-1	TRBJ2-2	CASTPRGGNTGELFF	TGCGCCAGCACCCCACGCGGGGGTAACACCGGGGAGCTGTTTTTT
many	.	TRBV5-6	TRBJ2-7	CASSSPLSGLYF	TGTGCCAGCAGCTCCCCGTTATCGGGTCTGTACTTC
.	.	TRBV15	TRBJ2-1	CATSRDAVGRGHNEQFF	TGTGCCACCAGCAGAGATGCGGTGGGGAGGGGGCACAATGAGCAGTTCTTC
many	.	TRBV5-1	TRBJ2-1	CASSLNVPSYNEQFF	TGCGCCAGCAGCTTGAATGTTCCCTCCTACAATGAGCAGTTCTTC
many	.	TRBV7-2	TRBJ2-7	CASSLIGLAQYEQYF	TGTGCCAGCAGCTTAATAGGGCTAGCACAATACGAGCAGTACTTC
many	.	TRBV20-1	TRBJ1-5	CSAWGGEGNQPQHF	TGCAGTGCCTGGGGTGGGGAGGGCAATCAGCCCCAGCATTTT
many	TRBD1	TRBV24-1	TRBJ2-1	CATSAGTGAYNEQFF	TGTGCCACCAGTGCCGGGACAGGGGCGTACAATGAGCAGTTCTTC
many	.	TRBV7-9	TRBJ2-5	CASSLTGSVQETQYF	TGTGCCAGCAGCTTAACCGGGTCAGTTCAAGAGACCCAGTACTTC
many	.	TRBV5-6	TRBJ2-5	CASSGDTPETQYF	TGTGCCAGCAGCGGGGACACCCCGGAGACCCAGTACTTC
many	TRBD2	TRBV5-1	TRBJ2-7	CASSQRSGPPYEQYF	TGCGCCAGCAGCCAGCGTAGCGGGCCTCCCTACGAGCAGTACTTC
many	.	TRBV6-5	TRBJ1-2	CASSYSISGRGYTF	TGTGCCAGCAGTTACTCGATTTCTGGGCGCGGCTACACCTTC
few	.	TRBV11-2	TRBJ2-5	CASSTKGKSYQETQYF	TGTGCCAGCAGCACGAAGGGTAAATCGTACCAAGAGACCCAGTACTTC
.	.	TRBV12-3/TRBV12-4	TRBJ1-5	CASSLGGGGGRRNWPQHF	TGTGCCAGCAGTTTAGGGGGAGGAGGGGGTAGAAGGAACTGGCCCCAGCATTTT
.	TRBD2	TRBV3-1	TRBJ2-5	CACSKDGGSGGPRETQYF	TGTGCCTGCAGCAAAGATGGCGGTAGCGGGGGGCCGAGGGAGACCCAGTACTTC
.	TRBD2	TRBV2	TRBJ2-3	CASSRDSGRTDTQYF	TGTGCCAGCAGTCGAGACAGCGGGAGGACAGATACGCAGTATTTT
many	.	TRBV20-1	TRBJ2-5	CSASTGFETQYF	TGCAGTGCTTCCACAGGGTTCGAGACCCAGTACTTC
many	.	TRBV10-3	TRBJ2-5	CAISAARVETQYF	TGTGCCATCAGCGCTGCCCGGGTAGAGACCCAGTACTTC
many	TRBD2	TRBV20-1	TRBJ2-5	CSARESGGRETQYF	TGCAGTGCTAGAGAGTCGGGGGGGCGGGAGACCCAGTACTTC
few	TRBD1	TRBV9	TRBJ1-2	CASSPGQELYGDSF	TGTGCCAGCAGCCCCGGACAGGAGCTCTATGGCGACTCCTTC
.	TRBD1	TRBV19	TRBJ1-5	CASSGTGSPNQPQHF	TGTGCCAGTAGTGGGACAGGGTCCCCCAATCAGCCCCAGCATTTT
many	TRBD1	TRBV9	TRBJ2-7	CASSVGRDRRRTYEQYF	TGTGCCAGCAGCGTAGGTCGGGACAGGCGGCGGACCTACGAGCAGTACTTC
.	.	TRBV20-1	TRBJ1-5	CSARVGAVRNQPQHF	TGCAGTGCTAGAGTGGGGGCGGTGCGCAATCAGCCCCAGCATTTT
many	.	TRBV12-3/TRBV12-4	TRBJ1-1	CASSLETWRSEAFF	TGTGCCAGCAGTTTAGAGACCTGGAGGTCAGAAGCTTTCTTT
many	.	TRBV10-3	TRBJ2-3	CAISDDRRASTDTQYF	TGTGCCATCAGTGATGACAGGAGAGCTAGCACAGATACGCAGTATTTT
few	.	TRBV11-2	TRBJ2-1	CASSRGGAAPYNEQFF	TGTGCCAGCAGCCGTGGGGGAGCGGCGCCCTACAATGAGCAGTTCTTC
few	TRBD1	TRBV12-3/TRBV12-4	TRBJ2-3	CASTSRTTGSTDTQYF	TGTGCCAGCACCTCACGCACGACAGGGAGCACAGATACGCAGTATTTT
many	.	TRBV28	TRBJ1-4	CASSPRNEKLFF	TGTGCCAGCAGTCCTAGGAATGAAAAACTGTTTTTT
many	.	TRBV7-2	TRBJ2-3	CASSSSRGAQSTDTQYF	TGTGCCAGCAGCAGCTCCCGGGGGGCTCAATCCACAGATACGCAGTATTTT
many	.	TRBV7-9	TRBJ2-7	CASSFSGQSEEQYF	TGTGCCAGCAGCTTCTCGGGCCAATCGGAGGAGCAGTACTTC
many	.	TRBV7-2	TRBJ1-3	CASSLSTSSGNTIYF	TGTGCCAGCAGCCTTTCTACAAGCTCTGGAAACACCATATATTTT